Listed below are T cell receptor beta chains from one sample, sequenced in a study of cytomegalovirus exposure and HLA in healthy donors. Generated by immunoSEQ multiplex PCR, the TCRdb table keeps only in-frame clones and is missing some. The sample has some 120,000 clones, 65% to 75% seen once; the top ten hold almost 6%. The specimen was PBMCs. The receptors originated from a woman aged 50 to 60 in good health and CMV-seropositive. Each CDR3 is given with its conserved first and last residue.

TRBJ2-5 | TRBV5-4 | CASSSRGMETQYF
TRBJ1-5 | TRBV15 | CATSRSTGSGDQPQHF
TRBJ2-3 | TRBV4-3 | CASSQGAATSGGTGTDTQYF
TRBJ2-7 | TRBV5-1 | CASSPGLSEQYF
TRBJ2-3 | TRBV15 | CATSRTSFQVTDTQYF
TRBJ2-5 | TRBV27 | CASSRREGGQETQYF
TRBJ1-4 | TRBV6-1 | CASSEGRGSGIEKLFF
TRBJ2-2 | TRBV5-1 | CASSRTSGANTGELFF
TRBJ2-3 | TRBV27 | CASSLVLGSGSDTQYF
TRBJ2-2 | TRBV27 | CASSPRPTGELFF
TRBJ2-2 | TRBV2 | CASSWDRGPGELFF
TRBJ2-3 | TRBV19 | CASNNRGSTDTQYF
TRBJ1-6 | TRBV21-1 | CASRNRDNSPLHF
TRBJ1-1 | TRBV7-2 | CASSSQGMNTEAFF
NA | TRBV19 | CASSSTSGTAIYEQYF
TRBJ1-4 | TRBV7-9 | CASSLVPNNEKLFF
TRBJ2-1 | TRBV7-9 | CASSFIGGGVPFNEQFF
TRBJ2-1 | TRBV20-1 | CSAAGSEQFF
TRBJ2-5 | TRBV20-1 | CSASYETQYF
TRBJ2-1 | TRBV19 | CASRTPGSYNEQFF
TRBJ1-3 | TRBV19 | CASREDRVGSGNTIYF
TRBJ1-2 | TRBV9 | CASSVGAGGGYTF
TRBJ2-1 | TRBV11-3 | CASSRLSGGATFF
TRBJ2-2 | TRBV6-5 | CASSDGRGGGLFF
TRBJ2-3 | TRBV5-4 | CASSLDASGGMADTQYF
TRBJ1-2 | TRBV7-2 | CASSGDRQPSHGYTF